The clone carrying this TCR beta chain has more than one count but fewer than ten. The sample comes from a study of regulatory T cells in long-lasting Graves disease. Combining iRepertoire HTBI primers with Arm-PCR of CDR3 regions, the authors built TCR beta libraries. TCRdb recomputed calls from the multiplex PCR reads with MiXCR, one row per CDR3 protein. The sample includes 360,000 or so distinct CDR3 sequences, approximately 15% of them seen just once. Germline V gene data show CDR1 as ENHRY and CDR2 as SYGVKD. Trimming cost V 2 bases and J 2 bases, with 6 bases left between them. This CDR3 is built from 13 residues. Time point in this sample: newly diagnosed GD, antithyroid drugs for less than 3 months. Isolated PBMC RNA provided the starting material for the TCR library. The sample also formed part of further work on T cells in Graves' hyperthyroidism and ophthalmopathy.

The clonotype comes from a man aged 40-50 years with Graves disease. The V and J genes are TRBV10-3 and TRBJ2-5; D is unclear. Material: peripheral blood mononuclear cells (PBMCs), obtained at new diagnosis, from a patient treated with antithyroid drugs. This chain's CDR3 is CAISELRQETQYF. CDR3 bases: TGTGCCATCAGTGAGCTAAGGCAAGAGACCCAGTACTTC.